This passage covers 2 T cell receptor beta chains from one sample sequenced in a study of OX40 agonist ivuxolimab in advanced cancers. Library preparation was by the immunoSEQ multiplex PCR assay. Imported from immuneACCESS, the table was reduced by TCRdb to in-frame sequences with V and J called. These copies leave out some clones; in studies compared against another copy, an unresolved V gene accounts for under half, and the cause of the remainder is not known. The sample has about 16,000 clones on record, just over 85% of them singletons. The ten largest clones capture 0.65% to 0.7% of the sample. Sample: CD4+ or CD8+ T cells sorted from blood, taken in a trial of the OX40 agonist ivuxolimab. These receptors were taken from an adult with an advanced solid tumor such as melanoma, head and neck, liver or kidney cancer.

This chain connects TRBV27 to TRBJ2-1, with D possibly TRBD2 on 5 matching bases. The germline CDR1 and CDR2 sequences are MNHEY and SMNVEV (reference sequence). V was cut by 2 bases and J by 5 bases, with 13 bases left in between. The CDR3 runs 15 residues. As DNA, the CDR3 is TGTGCCAGCAGTTTAAACGGAGGAACAAACAATGAGCAGTTCTTC. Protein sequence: CASSLNGGTNNEQFF.

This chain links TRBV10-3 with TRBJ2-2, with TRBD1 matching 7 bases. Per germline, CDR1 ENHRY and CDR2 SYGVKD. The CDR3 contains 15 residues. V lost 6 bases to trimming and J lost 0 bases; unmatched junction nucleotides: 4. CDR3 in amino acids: CAIRRTGSNTGELFF. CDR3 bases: TGTGCCATCAGGAGGACAGGATCGAACACCGGGGAGCTGTTTTTT.